This entry describes one T cell receptor beta chain. Its antigen is currently unknown. The study ran its PCR with 60 Vbeta and 13 Jbeta primers. TCRdb's table, derived via immunoSEQ multiplex PCR, lists solely in-frame clones and lacks some. The sample lists around 150,000 clones; about two thirds were seen once. This entry belongs to a study of cytomegalovirus exposure and HLA in healthy donors. Findings and caveats of the study: TCR beta V- and J-gene trimming, according to a later analysis, was linked to a missense DCLRE1C variant.

V shed 6 bases and J shed 3 bases, with 12 bases lying between them. Germline V gene sequence: CDR1 SQVTM, CDR2 ANQGSEA. The CDR3 is 12 residues long. The receptor comes from a woman between 18 and 29 years old in good health and CMV-seropositive. Sequences were obtained from PBMCs. The chain is built from TRBV29-1 and TRBJ2-7, with D unclear. The CDR3 sequence is CSVQMGYYEQYF. In nucleotides, the CDR3 is TGCAGCGTACAAATGGGCTACTACGAGCAGTACTTC.